This T cell receptor (beta chain) appears in the sequencing data of a study of T cell responses to AZD1222 COVID-19 vaccine. The V gene's germline CDR1 is SGHRS and CDR2 YFSETQ. V lost 2 bases, J lost 4 bases, and 9 bases lay in between. This CDR3 contains 14 residues. In its sample, this clone was seen once. The data were produced by immunoSEQ multiplex PCR, yet TCRdb's version contains in-frame clones alone and is incomplete. The table includes 140,000 to 150,000 clones, 70% to 90% detected once. The chain is built from TRBV5-1 and TRBJ1-4, with unresolved D. The TCR was taken from an adult in good health. The source was peripheral blood, collected on day 0 of AZD1222 vaccination. The chain's CDR3 is CASSFGMLNEKLFF. The DNA of the CDR3 is TGCGCCAGCAGCTTCGGGATGCTTAATGAAAAACTGTTTTTT.